The rows below give T cell receptor beta chains drawn from one sample of a study of cytomegalovirus exposure and HLA in healthy donors. The data were produced by immunoSEQ multiplex PCR, yet TCRdb's version contains in-frame clones alone and is incomplete. The table lists around 150,000 clones, about three quarters of them singletons. Sequences were obtained from PBMCs. The receptors derive from a man between 45 and 60 years old in good health and CMV-seropositive. The CDR3 runs from the conserved cysteine through the conserved F or W. D genes are given only for firm matches. Expanded clones are given a class, and other clones once, few, many or no size at all.

abundance,len,j_gene,v_gene,d_gene,CDR3nt,CDR3aa
-,12,TRBJ2-1,TRBV7-9,-,TGTGCCAGCAGCTTAGACAAGGGAGTATCGGTCTTC,CASSLDKGVSVF
once,15,TRBJ2-7,TRBV27,TRBD2,TGTGCCAGCAGTTCTCTAGCGGGGGGTGTCGTGGAGCAGTACTTC,CASSSLAGGVVEQYF
few,14,TRBJ1-2,TRBV6-5,-,TGTGCCAGCAGGTCGGGACAAGCTAACTATGGCTACACCTTC,CASRSGQANYGYTF
-,15,TRBJ1-5,TRBV7-9,-,TGTGCCAGCAGCTTAGATGGCCTAGATAATCAGCCCCAGCATTTT,CASSLDGLDNQPQHF
-,15,TRBJ1-3,TRBV5-8,-,TGTGCCAGCAGCTTGAGTGGCGGGGCTGGAAACACCATATATTTT,CASSLSGGAGNTIYF
few,14,TRBJ1-3,TRBV29-1,-,TGCAGCGGCGCCCAAGGGGGCTCTGGAAACACCATATATTTT,CSGAQGGSGNTIYF
-,19,TRBJ1-6,TRBV7-9,-,TGTTCCAGCAGCCCGCGGGGGGCCAGGGAGGGGAAAATGAATTCACCCCTCCACTTT,CSSSPRGAREGKMNSPLHF
-,15,TRBJ1-1,TRBV5-1,-,TGCGCCAGCAGCTTGCCAGGGGCCATGAACACTGAAGCTTTCTTT,CASSLPGAMNTEAFF
once,14,TRBJ1-1,TRBV28,-,TGTGCCAGCACCCCGTCGGGAGAGGGCCGGGATGCTTTCTTT,CASTPSGEGRDAFF
once,15,TRBJ1-6,TRBV6-6,-,TGTGCCAGCAGCCTTAGGAGCTCCTATAATTCACCCCTCCACTTT,CASSLRSSYNSPLHF
-,14,TRBJ2-2,TRBV2,-,TGTGCCAGCAGAGTGGCCCCAAACACCGGGGAGCTGTTTTTT,CASRVAPNTGELFF
few,16,TRBJ2-6,TRBV5-1,-,TGCGCCAGCAGCCTGAACCTAAACTCTGGGGCCAACGTCCTGACTTTC,CASSLNLNSGANVLTF
-,16,TRBJ1-1,TRBV2,TRBD1,TGTGCCAGCAGTCTTAATCCCCGGGACAGGGGCACTGAAGCTTTCTTT,CASSLNPRDRGTEAFF
-,15,TRBJ2-5,TRBV5-8,-,TGTGCCAGCAGCGCACCACTAGCCGGGCAAGAGACCCAGTACTTC,CASSAPLAGQETQYF
-,15,TRBJ1-2,TRBV29-1,-,TGCAGCGTTGAAGATCCCCGGGGGGGCTCGTTAGGCTACACCTTC,CSVEDPRGGSLGYTF
-,12,TRBJ1-2,TRBV7-2,-,TGTGCCAGCAGTCACGACAGCTATGGCTACACCTTC,CASSHDSYGYTF
-,16,TRBJ2-7,TRBV7-8,TRBD1,TGTGCCAGCAGCTTACGGCCCCGGACAGGGGTCCACGAGCAGTACTTC,CASSLRPRTGVHEQYF
-,13,TRBJ1-1,TRBV19,-,TGTGCCAGTAACTCGAGGAGGAACCGAGAAGCTTTCTTT,CASNSRRNREAFF
-,15,TRBJ2-5,TRBV5-4,TRBD1,TGTGCCAGCAGCTCTAAGGGGGCGCTCGCAGAGACCCAGTACTTC,CASSSKGALAETQYF
-,18,TRBJ1-4,TRBV27,TRBD1,TGTGCCAGCAGTCCAAACCTCGGGACAGGCGTAACTAATGAAAAACTGTTTTTT,CASSPNLGTGVTNEKLFF
few,15,TRBJ2-3,TRBV28,TRBD2,TGTGCCAGCAGTTTACAAGCGGGGTTAACAGATACGCAGTATTTT,CASSLQAGLTDTQYF
-,15,TRBJ2-7,TRBV7-2,TRBD1,TGTGCCAGCAGCCGGCGGACAGGGCTAGGTTACGAGCAGTACTTC,CASSRRTGLGYEQYF
-,16,TRBJ2-3,TRBV27,-,TGTGCCAGCAGCACATCGACAGGAGATTACACAGATACGCAGTATTTT,CASSTSTGDYTDTQYF
-,14,TRBJ2-4,TRBV29-1,-,TGCAGCGTTGAAGGGGCAGGGAAAGGAAACATTCAGTACTTC,CSVEGAGKGNIQYF
-,14,TRBJ1-3,TRBV7-9,-,TGTGCCAGCAGCCCCCGGACAGTATCCGGCACCATATATTTT,CASSPRTVSGTIYF
-,13,TRBJ2-3,TRBV4-1,-,TGCGCCAGCAGCCAAGTAGGCACAGATACGCAGTATTTT,CASSQVGTDTQYF
-,14,TRBJ2-5,TRBV6-5,TRBD1,TGTGCCAGCAGTTTTGGACAGGGCCAAGAGACCCAGTACTTC,CASSFGQGQETQYF
-,16,TRBJ2-1,TRBV27,TRBD2,TGTGCCAGCAGTTTCGTCGCGGGGGGCCCTTACAATGAGCAGTTCTTC,CASSFVAGGPYNEQFF
-,13,TRBJ2-2,TRBV7-2,-,TGTGCCAGCAGCACCCTTGAGACCGGGGAGCTGTTTTTT,CASSTLETGELFF
-,15,TRBJ1-3,TRBV19,-,TGTGCCAGTACCCCCGCGGGTCGCTCTGGAAACACCATATATTTT,CASTPAGRSGNTIYF
-,15,TRBJ1-1,TRBV28,TRBD1,TGTGCCAGCAGTCTAGGACAGGGGTTCAGGACTGAAGCTTTCTTT,CASSLGQGFRTEAFF
once,14,TRBJ1-5,TRBV7-8,-,TGTGCCAGCAGCTTAGAATATAGCAATCAGCCCCAGCATTTT,CASSLEYSNQPQHF
-,11,TRBJ2-5,TRBV7-9,-,TGTGCCAGCAGCTCGGGGGAGACCCAGTACTTC,CASSSGETQYF
-,14,TRBJ1-1,TRBV9,TRBD1,TGTGCCAGCAGCGTTGCAGGGGGGAACACTGAAGCTTTCTTT,CASSVAGGNTEAFF
-,17,TRBJ1-1,TRBV18,TRBD1,TGTGCCAGCTCACCACGTTCGACAGGGAAAGGGAACACTGAAGCTTTCTTT,CASSPRSTGKGNTEAFF
-,15,TRBJ1-2,TRBV6-5,TRBD1,TGTGCCAGCAGAGGGACAGGGGTTTATAACTATGGCTACACCTTC,CASRGTGVYNYGYTF
-,17,TRBJ2-5,TRBV7-8,-,TGTGCCAGCAACGCCTCCCCCATCCAGGGATCTCAAGAGACCCAGTACTTC,CASNASPIQGSQETQYF
few,15,TRBJ1-3,TRBV5-1,-,TGCGCCAGCAGCTACGACAAGGGGTCGGTAAACACCATATATTTT,CASSYDKGSVNTIYF